The rows below give T cell receptor beta chains drawn from one sample of a study of a mutant IDH1 vaccine in newly diagnosed glioma. Which antigens these TCRs recognize remains unknown. TCRdb's copy holds only in-frame clones and misses some; the assay was immunoSEQ multiplex PCR. The sample shows 10,000 to 15,000 clones, just over 75% of them seen only once. This specimen consisted of PBMCs, obtained from a glioma patient whose treatment included an IDH1 peptide vaccine. These receptors were collected from a woman in her 40s with glioma. CDR3s include the opening cysteine and the closing phenylalanine or tryptophan. Fields, in order: J gene, D gene, clone size, V gene, CDR3 protein, CDR3 DNA. A D gene is named only where the DNA matches it firmly. The size field is filled for only some rows; it gives once, few, many or a size class.

>TRBJ2-3|-|-|TRBV6-1
CASTGQPISTDTQYF
TGTGCCAGCACAGGGCAGCCGATAAGCACAGATACGCAGTATTTT
>TRBJ1-2|-|-|TRBV29-1
CSVDQGGYGYTF
TGCAGCGTCGATCAGGGTGGCTATGGCTACACCTTC
>TRBJ2-7|TRBD2|-|TRBV2
CASRRAGGPREQYF
TGTGCCAGCAGGAGAGCGGGAGGGCCGCGTGAGCAGTACTTC
>TRBJ2-1|TRBD2|-|TRBV6-4
CASSDGAGDSPYNEQFF
TGTGCCAGCAGTGACGGAGCGGGAGATTCGCCCTACAATGAGCAGTTCTTC
>TRBJ2-1|-|-|TRBV5-1
CASSPEGDFDEQFF
TGCGCCAGCAGCCCCGAGGGTGATTTCGATGAGCAGTTCTTC
>TRBJ1-6|-|-|TRBV5-6
CASRPRKQHRPLHF
TGTGCCAGCAGACCCCGGAAACAGCACCGACCCCTCCACTTT
>TRBJ1-6|-|once|TRBV6-6
CASSYLDGESPLHF
TGTGCCAGCAGTTACCTCGACGGTGAATCACCCCTCCACTTT
>TRBJ1-5|TRBD1|-|TRBV7-9
CASSLGGTGRGNQPQHF
TGTGCCAGCAGCTTAGGTGGGACAGGGAGAGGCAATCAGCCCCAGCATTTT
>TRBJ1-6|-|-|TRBV4-2
CASSQETGLNSPLHF
TGTGCCAGCAGCCAAGAAACAGGGCTGAATTCACCCCTCCACTTT
>TRBJ1-1|TRBD1|-|TRBV19
CASRGDSTEAFF
TGTGCCAGCAGGGGGGATTCCACTGAAGCTTTCTTT
>TRBJ2-5|-|few|TRBV28
CASSQTSALREQETQYF
TGTGCCAGCAGTCAAACTTCAGCCCTTAGGGAACAAGAGACCCAGTACTTC
>TRBJ2-3|-|-|TRBV5-5
CASSLRGQGPYTDTQYF
TGTGCCAGCAGCCTTAGAGGGCAGGGACCTTACACAGATACGCAGTATTTT
>TRBJ1-4|TRBD1|-|TRBV5-4
CASSSRTGGAEKLFF
TGTGCCAGCAGCTCGAGGACAGGGGGCGCCGAAAAACTGTTTTTT
>TRBJ2-5|-|-|TRBV5-8
CASSFRELGETQYF
TGTGCCAGCAGCTTCAGGGAGTTGGGAGAGACCCAGTACTTC
>TRBJ1-2|-|-|TRBV5-4
CASSWSGQGYTF
TGTGCCAGCAGCTGGTCAGGGCAAGGCTACACCTTC
>TRBJ2-3|-|-|TRBV9
CASSVGASLGTDTQYF
TGTGCCAGCAGCGTAGGAGCATCCCTGGGCACAGATACGCAGTATTTT
>TRBJ1-1|-|few|TRBV19
CASSKGGRRSGTEAFF
TGTGCCAGTAGTAAAGGGGGGAGACGGAGTGGCACTGAAGCTTTCTTT
>TRBJ1-2|-|-|TRBV7-2
CASSPEAQLIYGYTF
TGTGCCAGCAGCCCCGAAGCCCAGCTTATCTATGGCTACACCTTC
>TRBJ1-6|-|-|TRBV28
CASSFKSVPLHF
TGTGCCAGCAGTTTCAAGAGTGTTCCCCTCCACTTT
>TRBJ1-1|TRBD1|once|TRBV27
CASSLRWTGGNTEAFF
TGTGCCAGCAGTCTCCGCTGGACAGGGGGGAACACTGAAGCTTTCTTT
>TRBJ1-3|-|-|TRBV9
CASSLGLSGNTIYF
TGTGCCAGCAGCTTGGGGCTCTCTGGAAACACCATATATTTT
>TRBJ1-2|-|few|TRBV5-5
CASSLSGEGYTF
TGTGCCAGCAGCTTGTCCGGGGAAGGCTACACCTTC
>TRBJ1-2|TRBD1|-|TRBV18
CASSPFEGADYGYTF
TGTGCCAGCTCACCGTTCGAGGGGGCTGACTATGGCTACACCTTC
>TRBJ2-3|-|-|TRBV9
CASSVDGNTDTQYF
TGTGCCAGCAGCGTAGACGGAAATACAGATACGCAGTATTTT